This T cell receptor (beta chain) was recorded in a study of blood T cell repertoires in COVID-19. The CDR3 consists of 14 residues. The V gene's germline CDR1 is KGHSH and CDR2 LQKENI. Unmatched junction bases numbered 3, after V lost 2 bases and J lost 6 bases. TCRdb's table, derived via immunoSEQ multiplex PCR, lists solely in-frame clones and lacks some. The sample has about 190,000 clones, approximately 91% seen once. Specimen: peripheral blood. This chain links TRBV18 with TRBJ2-7; 11 bases align to TRBD1. The TCR originated in a man aged 18 to 30 with active or convalescent COVID-19. The CDR3 DNA reads TGTGCCAGCTCACCAGGACAGGGGGCCGGCGAGCAGTACTTC. This encodes CASSPGQGAGEQYF.